Sequencing of this T cell receptor beta chain was carried out in a study of T cell responses to AZD1222 COVID-19 vaccine (dated by TCRdb to the early 2020s). For the study in its entirety: Because spike-specific TCR depth and breadth did not differ between the two schedules, AZD1222 recipients who got a second dose at roughly 4 weeks were pooled with those who got a second dose at roughly 12 weeks. A total of under 250 trial participants underwent TCR sequencing, of whom about 210 had received two doses of AZD1222 and around 26 had received two doses of the MenACWY control vaccine. Trial participants were enrolled by age into subgroups of 18-55, 56-69 and 70-plus years, and approximately 150, 30 and 60 TCR-sequenced participants, respectively, were included in these subgroups.

The CDR3 regions of human TCRbeta chains were analyzed by immunosequencing. Under the source paper's analysis protocol: TCRs in the repertoires were compared against a reference library of SARS-CoV-2-specific TCRs that had been generated with the MIRA antigen-specificity platform. Breadth meant the fraction of unique TCRs that were SARS-CoV-2-associated, whereas depth meant the fraction of total T cells that were SARS-CoV-2-associated. Using the MIRA data, each spike-specific TCR was mapped to the spike region that the TCR reacts to and placed in a CD4 or CD8 class. Log10-transformed breadth and depth values were compared by one-way ANOVA with Sidak's multiple comparisons tests. Here the immuneACCESS table is served through TCRdb, limited to in-frame sequences with V and J called. Missing clones are a known gap in these copies; in checked studies unresolved V genes cover under half, and the rest lacks a known reason. That table supplies the V and J calls and clone size; D and trimming were determined from the DNA. The sample table contains 140,000 to 150,000 clones; only one count was recorded for approximately 85% of them. The ten largest account for around 7.8% of the sample.

With regard to this clone: There is no known antigen for this receptor. Base quality data are lacking; no much larger clone is found one base away.

Results the study describes overall, beyond this receptor: Conclusions about previously exposed vaccinees are limited, since just six AZD1222 recipients were seropositive for SARS-CoV-2 at baseline. The whole spike protein was spanned by vaccine-associated CD4 TCRs, and dominant responses were seen in regions 160-218 and 743-854. The 56-69-year group was small, and its depth increase did not reach significance, likely because of low power. Because no samples from the day 14 peak response were available, repertoires could be characterized only after the peak T cell response. Nearly half of unique spike-specific TCRs reportedly recognized epitopes outside regions mutated in the B.1.351 and B.1.1.7 variants. Participants were mostly white British, with more females than males. The authors suggested clonal diversity may have been underestimated. A significant rise in spike-specific TCR breadth and depth was observed after two AZD1222 doses relative to day 0 and relative to MenACWY recipients.

According to the study, the label for this sample's time point signals: baseline before first vaccination. Vaccinee samples were obtained from the UK trials COV001 and COV002, which included a single-blind randomized controlled phase 2/3 trial of AZD1222 (ChAdOx1 nCoV-19) in healthy adults. For TCRbeta chain sequencing, PBMC samples were collected from trial participants at day 0 and at day 28 after the second dose. There are 12 amino acids in the CDR3, from cysteine to phenylalanine inclusive. CDR3 DNA is the only sequence kept; it has 36 bases, read in frame from the first base. V sheds 5 bases and J sheds 11 bases, leaving 15 bases between their ends. Looking up the germline V gene (reference sequence) yields CDR1 LNHDA and CDR2 SQIVND.

Rearrangement joined TRBV19 to TRBJ1-1; the D gene cannot be resolved reliably. The source of this sequence is an adult in good health. The material sequenced was peripheral blood, taken on day 0 of AZD1222 vaccination. CDR3 loop: CASSFALGDAFF. The DNA is as follows: TGTGCCAGTAGTTTCGCTCTAGGAGACGCTTTCTTT.